The TCR beta chain described here comes from a study of T cells in Graves' hyperthyroidism and ophthalmopathy. Study conclusions and caveats: In simple terms, a model built on 13 V-J features told ophthalmopathy apart from stable hyperthyroidism.

TCR beta CDR3 regions were amplified from RNA. An initial round of RT-PCR targeting the TCR CDR3 relied on the HTBI primer set. TCRdb fed the multiplex PCR reads into MiXCR, producing one record per CDR3 protein. Seen here are under 250,000 distinct CDR3 sequences, over 20% observed once, and the top ten hold roughly a third. This CDR3 has 15 residues. V was pared by 6 bases and J by 6 bases, with 6 bases of the junction left unmatched. Germline V gives CDR1 LGHNA, CDR2 YNFKEQ. This clonotype came up many times. Its antigen is undetermined. The clonotype was recovered from a woman aged 40 to 50 with Graves' ophthalmopathy. Sample: blood. This chain links TRBV4-2 with TRBJ2-2; 11 bases align to TRBD2. The CDR3 sequence is CASRGPSGRPGELFF. The CDR3 DNA is TGTGCCAGCAGGGGGCCTAGCGGGAGGCCCGGGGAGCTGTTTTTT.